This T cell receptor (beta chain) was identified in a study of T-cell reconstitution after alpha-beta-depleted transplantation in children. Study-wide results and caveats: Some patients' high day-60 TCRbeta diversity was traced to surviving recipient T cells and thymic progenitors. T-cell counts and diversity were attributed mostly to newly produced T cells one year after transplant. As was reported, about two months after transplant, alpha-beta T cells came from several hundred expanded graft clones.

V lost 2 bases to trimming and J lost 8 bases, with 22 bases between them. Germline assignment: CDR1 LNHNV and CDR2 YYDKDF (reference sequence). CDR3 length: 17 residues. The TCRbeta library incorporated unique molecular identifiers. TCRdb re-analysed the PCR reads in MiXCR, keeping a single row per CDR3 protein. Here the sample spans about 500,000 distinct CDR3 sequences, 11% being singletons. About this clonotype itself: Its antigen is as yet unknown.

The chain is built from TRBV15 and TRBJ2-1; D uncertain. The origin of this receptor is a female patient aged 2 to 10 who had a stem cell transplant for aplastic anemia, so the T cells may come from the graft donor. The sample in question was PBMCs, mostly from graft donor cells, obtained 180 days after TCRalphabeta/CD19-depleted stem cell transplant. The CDR3 protein is CATSRLSPPDVTDEQFF. The DNA of the CDR3 is TGTGCCACCAGCAGACTCAGTCCTCCCGATGTAACCGATGAGCAGTTCTTC.